This TCR beta chain was documented in a study of OX40 agonist ivuxolimab in advanced cancers. Germline lookup yields CDR1 SNHLY and CDR2 FYNNEI. This CDR3 region has 17 residues. The V end was cut by 7 bases, the J end by 2 bases, with 22 bases between. Clones were read by immunoSEQ multiplex PCR, and TCRdb kept only the in-frame ones, dropping some. The sample has about 93,000 clones; 90% to 95% are singletons. This specimen consisted of CD4+ or CD8+ T cells sorted from blood, obtained in a trial of the OX40 agonist ivuxolimab. This chain links TRBV2 with TRBJ2-3; D possibly matches TRBD1 or TRBD2 (6 bases each). The sequence was collected from an adult with an advanced solid tumor such as melanoma, head and neck, liver or kidney cancer. CDR3: CASNPWAGQATTDTQYF. The CDR3, as DNA: TGTGCCAGCAACCCCTGGGCGGGACAAGCCACCACAGATACGCAGTATTTT.